Listed below are T cell receptor beta chains from one sample, sequenced in a study of shared clonotypes between healthy human individuals. TCRdb keeps only in-frame clones here, not all; method: immunoSEQ multiplex PCR. The sample contains about 980,000 clones, over 75% of which appear only once. Sequenced: memory CD4+ T cells sorted from blood. Source of these receptors: a man aged 18 to 30 in good health. The CDR3 runs from the conserved cysteine through the conserved F or W. D genes are given only for firm matches. Clone size is shown for a subset of rows, as once, few, many or a class of expanded clone.

CDR3 protein: CASSYRVSGEKLFF
CDR3 DNA: TGTGCCAGCAGTTACAGGGTTAGTGGTGAAAAACTGTTTTTT
V gene: TRBV6-5
D gene: -
clone size: few
J gene: TRBJ1-4

CDR3 protein: CASSLQGRGVNEQFF
CDR3 DNA: TGTGCCAGCAGTTTACAGGGAAGGGGAGTGAATGAGCAGTTCTTC
V gene: TRBV5-6
D gene: -
clone size: -
J gene: TRBJ2-1

CDR3 protein: CASSIRGSAYEQYF
CDR3 DNA: TGTGCCAGTAGTATCCGAGGCAGTGCCTACGAGCAGTACTTC
V gene: TRBV19
D gene: -
clone size: -
J gene: TRBJ2-7

CDR3 protein: CASSYSRGGGTGELFF
CDR3 DNA: TGTGCCAGCAGTTACTCGAGGGGAGGGGGAACCGGGGAGCTGTTTTTT
V gene: TRBV6-5
D gene: -
clone size: -
J gene: TRBJ2-2

CDR3 protein: CASSFSSSYEQYF
CDR3 DNA: TGTGCCAGCAGCTTCTCGAGCTCCTACGAGCAGTACTTC
V gene: TRBV7-2
D gene: -
clone size: -
J gene: TRBJ2-7

CDR3 protein: CASSNHRGFYNEQFF
CDR3 DNA: TGTGCCAGCAGTAACCACAGGGGGTTCTACAATGAGCAGTTCTTC
V gene: TRBV25-1
D gene: TRBD1
clone size: -
J gene: TRBJ2-1

CDR3 protein: CASSLGQGYTEAFF
CDR3 DNA: TGTGCCAGCAGCTTGGGACAGGGCTACACTGAAGCTTTCTTT
V gene: TRBV5-4
D gene: TRBD1
clone size: -
J gene: TRBJ1-1

CDR3 protein: CASRDRGGEPEAFF
CDR3 DNA: TGTGCCAGCAGGGACAGGGGGGGGGAGCCTGAAGCTTTCTTT
V gene: TRBV6-6
D gene: TRBD1
clone size: -
J gene: TRBJ1-1

CDR3 protein: CASRDRPNYGYTF
CDR3 DNA: TGTGCCAGCAGGGACAGACCTAACTATGGCTACACCTTC
V gene: TRBV2
D gene: -
clone size: -
J gene: TRBJ1-2

CDR3 protein: CASSSGGKGYNEQFF
CDR3 DNA: TGTGCCAGCAGTTCCGGGGGAAAGGGCTACAATGAGCAGTTCTTC
V gene: TRBV27
D gene: -
clone size: -
J gene: TRBJ2-1

CDR3 protein: CASSYGLEGAPLHF
CDR3 DNA: TGTGCCAGCAGTTACGGCCTGGAGGGTGCACCCCTCCACTTT
V gene: TRBV6-6
D gene: -
clone size: few
J gene: TRBJ1-6

CDR3 protein: CASSFVDTQYF
CDR3 DNA: TGTGCCAGCAGCTTTGTGGATACGCAGTATTTT
V gene: TRBV7-2
D gene: -
clone size: -
J gene: TRBJ2-3

CDR3 protein: CASSGGASGRTDTQYF
CDR3 DNA: TGTGCCAGCTCAGGAGGGGCTAGCGGCCGCACAGATACGCAGTATTTT
V gene: TRBV18
D gene: TRBD2
clone size: -
J gene: TRBJ2-3

CDR3 protein: CASSLGPNQPQHF
CDR3 DNA: TGTGCCAGCAGCTTGGGTCCTAATCAGCCCCAGCATTTT
V gene: TRBV5-6
D gene: -
clone size: -
J gene: TRBJ1-5

CDR3 protein: CAITNPSTDTQYF
CDR3 DNA: TGTGCCATCACGAACCCGAGCACAGATACGCAGTATTTT
V gene: TRBV10-3
D gene: -
clone size: once
J gene: TRBJ2-3

CDR3 protein: CASSFSGRGDTGELFF
CDR3 DNA: TGTGCCAGCAGTTTTTCTGGTCGGGGGGACACCGGGGAGCTGTTTTTT
V gene: TRBV28
D gene: TRBD2
clone size: -
J gene: TRBJ2-2

CDR3 protein: CASNSGQGFYEQYF
CDR3 DNA: TGCGCCAGCAATTCAGGACAAGGCTTCTACGAGCAGTACTTC
V gene: TRBV5-1
D gene: -
clone size: -
J gene: TRBJ2-7

CDR3 protein: CASSLLERRGYEQYF
CDR3 DNA: TGTGCCAGCAGCTTATTGGAGCGGAGGGGCTACGAGCAGTACTTC
V gene: TRBV7-2
D gene: -
clone size: -
J gene: TRBJ2-7

CDR3 protein: CASSEKRLGGNEQFF
CDR3 DNA: TGTGCCAGCAGTGAAAAGAGGTTAGGGGGGAATGAGCAGTTCTTC
V gene: TRBV2
D gene: -
clone size: -
J gene: TRBJ2-1

CDR3 protein: CAISDHGSTNEKLFF
CDR3 DNA: TGTGCCATCAGTGATCACGGCTCAACTAATGAAAAACTGTTTTTT
V gene: TRBV10-3
D gene: -
clone size: -
J gene: TRBJ1-4

CDR3 protein: CASSLGRQVQETQYF
CDR3 DNA: TGTGCCAGCAGCTTAGGGCGGCAGGTTCAAGAGACCCAGTACTTC
V gene: TRBV7-9
D gene: -
clone size: -
J gene: TRBJ2-5

CDR3 protein: CASRGQGKFTEAFF
CDR3 DNA: TGTGCCAGCAGGGGACAGGGGAAGTTCACTGAAGCTTTCTTT
V gene: TRBV28
D gene: TRBD1
clone size: once
J gene: TRBJ1-1

CDR3 protein: CASSPRETQYF
CDR3 DNA: TGTGCCAGCAGCCCCCGTGAGACCCAGTACTTC
V gene: TRBV7-8
D gene: -
clone size: once
J gene: TRBJ2-5

CDR3 protein: CASSEWDRAYEQYF
CDR3 DNA: TGTGCCAGCAGTGAATGGGACAGGGCCTACGAGCAGTACTTC
V gene: TRBV2
D gene: TRBD1
clone size: -
J gene: TRBJ2-7

CDR3 protein: CASQTGGASYEQYF
CDR3 DNA: TGTGCCAGCCAGACGGGGGGCGCTTCCTACGAGCAGTACTTC
V gene: TRBV18
D gene: -
clone size: -
J gene: TRBJ2-7

CDR3 protein: CASSEIGGGEKLFF
CDR3 DNA: TGTGCCAGCAGTGAAATCGGGGGTGGTGAAAAACTGTTTTTT
V gene: TRBV6-1
D gene: -
clone size: -
J gene: TRBJ1-4